The 15 T cell receptor beta chains in this list originate from one sample, sequenced in a study of CD8+ T cells in alopecia areata. RNA, once extracted, was reverse transcribed into cDNA for use as the sequencing template. Assay: immunoSEQ multiplex PCR; the TCRdb copy retains only in-frame clones and omits some. Here the sample spans around 100,000 clones, roughly half being singletons. Sequenced: CD4+ T cells sorted from blood. These receptors all stem from a human donor in good health.

The gene calls are TRBV5-1 and TRBJ2-5; 7 nucleotides agree with TRBD1. Germline CDR1 and CDR2: SGHRS and YFSETQ. V was clipped by 4 bases and J by 3 bases; unmatched bases: 6. The CDR3 contains 14 residues. The CDR3, as DNA: TGCGCCAGCAGCACCCATACAGGGGAAGAGACCCAGTACTTC. This encodes CASSTHTGEETQYF.

The chain links TRBV29-1 to TRBJ1-5; 8 bases map to TRBD1. Trimming cost V 8 bases and J 2 bases; bases outside gene matches: 20. Germline V gives CDR1 SQVTM, CDR2 ANQGSEA. This CDR3 region has 18 residues. The CDR3 reads CSSCFPDRGRWGNQPQHF. CDR3 in DNA: TGCAGCTCCTGTTTCCCAGACAGGGGCCGATGGGGCAATCAGCCCCAGCATTTT.

The chain combines TRBV7-2 with TRBJ1-2, with D perhaps matching TRBD1 (5 bases). V lost 2 bases to trimming and J lost 7 bases, with 11 bases between them. Germline V gene data show CDR1 as SGHTA and CDR2 as FQGNSA. The CDR3 is made up of 13 amino acids. The CDR3 loop is CASSLFGGSGYTF. The CDR3 nucleotides are TGTGCCAGCAGCTTATTCGGGGGGTCTGGCTACACCTTC.

This chain connects TRBV29-1 to TRBJ1-1; D gene ambiguous. CDR3 length equals 12 residues. V dropped 6 bases and J dropped 6 bases, with 14 bases sitting between them. Looked up from germline, CDR1 is SQVTM and CDR2 is ANQGSEA. The CDR3 bases are TGCAGCGTCCGACGTGTTCGTTCTGAAGCTTTCTTT. Amino acids: CSVRRVRSEAFF.

V gene TRBV25-1 combines with J gene TRBJ1-6; D is unclear. Per the germline V gene, CDR1 is MGHDK and CDR2 is SYGVNS. V was shortened by 2 bases and J by 9 bases, with 14 bases between the two germline ends. CDR3 length equals 15 residues. The CDR3 DNA sequence: TGTGCCAGCAGTGAACTCGCGGGTTTTCGTTCACCCCTCCACTTT. Its translation: CASSELAGFRSPLHF.

V is TRBV5-6 and J is TRBJ2-7, with no clear D. V was cut by 4 bases and J by 6 bases, with 17 bases left in between. CDR3 length: 14 residues. Germline lookup yields CDR1 SGHDT and CDR2 YYEEEE. CDR3 coding DNA: TGTGCCAGCAGCCAATGGTCCTTTTTGAGCGAGCAGTACTTC. It translates to CASSQWSFLSEQYF.

This clone was recorded a few times. Other DNA variants within this sample encode the same CDR3. V is TRBV18 and J is TRBJ1-5; D gene uncertain. V lost 3 bases, J lost 5 bases, and 8 bases lay in between. The germline V gene encodes CDR1 KGHSH and CDR2 LQKENI. This CDR3 spans 13 amino acids. CDR3 nucleotides: TGTGCCAGCTCACCGGGGAGAGATCAGCCCCAGCATTTT. It translates to CASSPGRDQPQHF.

This chain uses TRBV29-1 with TRBJ1-4, with a weak D call TRBD1 (6 bases). V gave up 7 bases and J gave up 7 bases, with 19 bases separating them. The germline gives CDR1 SQVTM, CDR2 ANQGSEA. The CDR3 runs to 14 residues. The CDR3 DNA sequence: TGCAGCGCTGGATGGACAGTGGACTTTGAAAAACTGTTTTTT. Translating gives CSAGWTVDFEKLFF.

J is TRBJ2-2 and V is TRBV30; TRBD2 matches 9 bases. The CDR3 runs 15 residues. Germline V gene data show CDR1 as GTSNPN and CDR2 as SVGIG (reference sequence). Losses at the gene ends were 7 bases for V and 0 bases for J; bases not matched to a gene: 6. The CDR3: CAFVAGATNTGELFF. For the CDR3, the DNA is TGTGCCTTCGTAGCGGGGGCCACGAACACCGGGGAGCTGTTTTTT.

V usage is TRBV30 and J usage is TRBJ2-7; TRBD2 might be the D (6 bases). Germline V CDR1 and CDR2: GTSNPN, SVGIG (reference sequence). This CDR3 spans 16 amino acids. V dropped 2 bases and J dropped 0 bases, with 17 bases sitting between them. The CDR3 DNA follows: TGTGCCTGGAGTAAATCCCGGGACTTCAACTCCTACGAGCAGTACTTC. Translation gives CAWSKSRDFNSYEQYF.

This sequence joins TRBV25-1 and TRBJ1-2; 7 positions agree with TRBD1. This CDR3 has 12 residues. The ends lost 2 bases at V and 7 bases at J; junction bases unmatched: 1. From germline, CDR1 is MGHDK and CDR2 SYGVNS. The CDR3 protein is CASSEDRAGYTF. Written as DNA, the CDR3 is TGTGCCAGCAGTGAAGACAGGGCTGGCTACACCTTC.

There are a few counts of this clone. This chain connects TRBV10-3 to TRBJ1-4, with unresolved D. Trimming pared 3 bases from V and 10 bases from J, leaving 18 bases between. Germline CDR1 is ENHRY and CDR2 is SYGVKD. This CDR3 region has 15 residues. CDR3 loop: CAISEVLPSIGKLFF. CDR3 nucleotide sequence: TGTGCCATCAGTGAAGTTCTCCCTTCGATCGGAAAACTGTTTTTT.

This sequence joins TRBV30 and TRBJ1-4; a possible D gene is TRBD1 (5 bases). Germline V gives CDR1 GTSNPN, CDR2 SVGIG (reference sequence). The V end lost 1 base, the J end lost 0 bases, and 9 bases lay between the germline ends. The CDR3 contains 15 residues. This CDR3 is CAWSAQTATNEKLFF. In DNA, the CDR3 is TGTGCCTGGAGTGCCCAGACAGCAACTAATGAAAAACTGTTTTTT.

Only a few counts were recorded for this clone. This chain uses TRBV29-1 with TRBJ2-5; 9 nucleotides agree with TRBD1. The CDR3 runs to 13 residues. Germline V gene data show CDR1 as SQVTM and CDR2 as ANQGSEA. V was clipped by 3 bases and J by 2 bases; unmatched bases: 1. The CDR3, as DNA: TGCAGCGTTGATGACAGGGGGCAAGAGACCCAGTACTTC. This codes for CSVDDRGQETQYF.

This chain links TRBV5-4 with TRBJ1-6, with D perhaps TRBD1 (6 bases). Trimming took 5 bases from V and 7 from J, leaving 19 bases between them. This CDR3 comprises 16 residues. Germline CDR1 is SGHNT and CDR2 is YYREEE (reference sequence). DNA for the CDR3: TGTGCCAGCAGTTGGCTGGGGCGGGGGCCCAATTCACCCCTCCACTTT. This sequence encodes CASSWLGRGPNSPLHF.